These 16 T cell receptor beta chains came from one sample sequenced in a study of T-cell memory formation after mild COVID-19. TCRdb re-called the 5' RACE reads with MiXCR, one entry per CDR3 protein. The sample records around 510,000 distinct CDR3 sequences, approximately 21% being singletons. Sequenced: PBMCs or a T cell subset sorted from them (not recorded which). These receptors were collected from an adult woman who had mild COVID-19 (a few samples of this study predate the infection). Cell type and time point are not known.

This clonotype was picked up many times. The DNA for the CDR3 is TGCAGTGCTAGAGATCCTCAACGTCCCCCTTTAACAGATACGCAGTATTTT. It is translated as CSARDPQRPPLTDTQYF. The chain recombines TRBV20-1 with TRBJ2-3, with D hard to call. The CDR3 runs 17 residues. Germline V lookup: CDR1 DFQATT, CDR2 SNEGSKA (reference sequence). Deletions cut 0 bases from V and 3 bases from J, with 19 bases between.

This clonotype was seen more than once but under ten times. The V and J genes are TRBV10-2 and TRBJ2-1; D ambiguous. This CDR3 region has 12 residues. V gave up 6 bases and J gave up 10 bases, with 13 bases separating them. The germline V gene has CDR1 WSHSY and CDR2 SAAADI. The CDR3 here is CASRDSPPEQFF. CDR3 nucleotide sequence: TGCGCCAGCAGGGATTCCCCGCCGGAGCAGTTCTTC.

J is TRBJ1-1 and V is TRBV6-6; no clear D. Trimming pared 2 bases from V and 6 bases from J, leaving 10 bases between. The length of the CDR3 is 13 residues. CDR1 is MNHNY, CDR2 SVGAGI, per germline (reference sequence). Here the CDR3 DNA reads TGTGCCAGCAGTTACGTCAGAGACGCTGAAGCTTTCTTT. This codes for CASSYVRDAEAFF.

J is TRBJ2-1 and V is TRBV5-1; D possibly corresponds to TRBD2 (5 bases). The V end was cut by 4 bases, the J end by 3 bases, with 32 bases between. Germline CDR1 is SGHRS and CDR2 is YFSETQ. The CDR3 loop spans 21 amino acids. CDR3 residues: CASSPSTWTGENYLSYNEQFF. The CDR3 DNA sequence: TGCGCCAGCAGCCCCTCAACCTGGACTGGTGAGAATTACCTTAGCTACAATGAGCAGTTCTTC.

This clonotype came up a few times. In DNA form, the CDR3 reads TGTGCCAGCAGCTATGTTGCGGGCGTCGGGGAGCTGTTTTTT. As protein: CASSYVAGVGELFF. The chain has TRBV27 and TRBJ2-2; a possible D gene is TRBD2 (5 bases). CDR1 and CDR2 from the germline V gene are MNHEY and SMNVEV (reference sequence). The CDR3 consists of 14 residues. The V and J ends lost 6 bases and 7 bases respectively, with 15 bases between them.

This clonotype was counted ten times or more. This sequence joins TRBV5-5 and TRBJ2-1, with 10 bases lining up with TRBD2. CDR1 is SGHKS and CDR2 is YYEKEE in the germline V gene (reference sequence). The V and J ends lost 2 bases and 4 bases, in that order; junction bases with no gene match: 9. The length of the CDR3 is 17 residues. The CDR3 DNA is TGTGCCAGCAGCTTTTTGGGGGCTAGCGGGAGATACAATGAGCAGTTCTTC. This encodes CASSFLGASGRYNEQFF. The full variable domain, rest sourced from reference TRBV5-5 and TRBJ2-1, is DAGVTQSPTHLIKTRGQQVTLRCSPISGHKSVSWYQQVLGQGPQFIFQYYEKEERGRGNFPDRFSARQFPNYSSELNVNALLLGDSALYLCASSFLGASGRYNEQFFGPGTRLTVL.

This clonotype was counted between two and nine times. The rearrangement uses TRBV4-1 and TRBJ2-3, with 7 nucleotides matching TRBD1. The CDR3 sequence is 17 residues long. J gave up 0 bases and V 4 bases, and 10 bases lay outside the gene matches. CDR1 and CDR2 (germline): MGHRA, YSYEKL. The CDR3 region is CASSRVRTGYSTDTQYF. CDR3 sequence (DNA): TGCGCCAGCAGCCGCGTCCGGACAGGATATAGCACAGATACGCAGTATTTT.

V gene TRBV12-3 or TRBV12-4 combines with J gene TRBJ2-3; 7 bases match TRBD2. J was trimmed by 4 bases and V by 4 bases; bases with no gene match: 17. This CDR3 has 18 amino acids. CDR3 nucleotides: TGTGCCAGCAGTTCAAACCCTTCTGGACTAGTACGCTCAGATACGCAGTATTTT. This codes for CASSSNPSGLVRSDTQYF.

The rearrangement uses TRBV20-1 and TRBJ2-3; a weak D match, TRBD2 (6 bases). The CDR3 covers 18 residues. The V gene's germline CDR1 is DFQATT and CDR2 SNEGSKA (reference sequence). The V gene lost 1 base and the J gene lost 6 bases, with 26 bases spanning the gap. As DNA, the CDR3 is TGCAGTGCTAGAGTTGGGTTCCCCTATCCCGGGAGCCTGGATACGCAGTATTTT. As protein: CSARVGFPYPGSLDTQYF.

This chain links TRBV30 with TRBJ2-2, with D possibly being TRBD1 (6 bases). Germline CDR1 and CDR2: GTSNPN and SVGIG (reference sequence). CDR3 length equals 14 residues. The V end lost 5 bases, the J end lost 7 bases, and 17 bases lay between the germline ends. DNA of the CDR3: TGTGCCTGGGGACTTCTACCCAGGGGCGGGGAGCTGTTTTTT. The encoded protein is CAWGLLPRGGELFF.

This clonotype has more than one count but fewer than ten. This chain joins TRBV24-1 and TRBJ2-3; 8 bases line up with TRBD1. Looked up from germline, CDR1 is KGHDR and CDR2 is SFDVKD. The V segment lost 2 bases and the J segment 1 base; nucleotides outside the gene matches: 7. The CDR3 length is 17 residues. CDR3 bases: TGTGCCACCAGTGATTGGGCCGTGGACAGGGGCACAGATACGCAGTATTTT. It specifies CATSDWAVDRGTDTQYF.

This clonotype turned up a few times. The rearrangement links TRBV28 to TRBJ2-7; the D is unclear. The germline V gene encodes CDR1 MDHEN and CDR2 SYDVKM. V lost 2 bases to trimming and J lost 4 bases, with 12 bases between them. The CDR3 runs 14 residues. The CDR3 here is CASSLMVSLYEQYF. The CDR3 region has the DNA TGTGCCAGCAGTTTAATGGTCAGCTTGTACGAGCAGTACTTC.

This clonotype was recorded at least ten times. The chain is built from TRBV27 and TRBJ1-1, with no clear D. Trimming stripped 5 bases from V and 4 bases from J, with 5 bases between. This CDR3 contains 11 residues. The V gene's germline CDR1 is MNHEY and CDR2 SMNVEV (reference sequence). The CDR3 DNA reads as TGTGCCAGCAGTGGAGGCACTGAAGCTTTCTTT. It is translated as CASSGGTEAFF.

This sequence joins TRBV12-5 and TRBJ1-1; a possible D gene is TRBD1 (6 bases). The CDR3 consists of 16 residues. Deletions cut 0 bases from V and 6 bases from J, with 17 bases between. CDR1 and CDR2 from the germline V gene are LGHNT and FRNRAP. The CDR3 loop is CASGLVLPTGAAEAFF. The DNA for the CDR3 is TGTGCTAGTGGTTTGGTACTTCCGACGGGGGCCGCTGAAGCTTTCTTT.

V usage is TRBV7-2 and J usage is TRBJ2-3; 9 bases are shared with TRBD2. Germline-derived CDR1 and CDR2 are SGHTA and FQGNSA. V dropped 4 bases and J dropped 4; count of bases not matched to a gene: 12. CDR3 length: 17 amino acids. The CDR3 coding sequence is TGTGCCAGCAGCTCCGTTAGTAGCGGGAGAGGGGCAGATACGCAGTATTTT. Encoded protein: CASSSVSSGRGADTQYF.

The chain recombines TRBV10-2 with TRBJ2-7, with 9 bases identical to TRBD1. Germline loops: CDR1 WSHSY, CDR2 SAAADI. CDR3 length equals 16 residues. V dropped 10 bases and J dropped 2; count of bases not matched to a gene: 15. The CDR3 protein is CATGGPIRDRAYEQYF. The CDR3 DNA follows: TGCGCCACAGGGGGTCCTATCCGGGACAGGGCCTACGAGCAGTACTTC.